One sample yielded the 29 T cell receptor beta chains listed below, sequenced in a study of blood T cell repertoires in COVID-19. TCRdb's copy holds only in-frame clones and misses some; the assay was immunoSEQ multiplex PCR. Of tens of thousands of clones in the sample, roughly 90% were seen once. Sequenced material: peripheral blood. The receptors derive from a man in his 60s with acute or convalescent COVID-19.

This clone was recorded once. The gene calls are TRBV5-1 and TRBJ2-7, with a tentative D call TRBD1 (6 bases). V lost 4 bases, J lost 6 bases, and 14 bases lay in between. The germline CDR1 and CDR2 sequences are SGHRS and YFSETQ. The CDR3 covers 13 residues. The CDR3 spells CASSPQTGTEQYF. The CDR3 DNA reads TGCGCCAGCAGCCCTCAAACAGGGACCGAGCAGTACTTC.

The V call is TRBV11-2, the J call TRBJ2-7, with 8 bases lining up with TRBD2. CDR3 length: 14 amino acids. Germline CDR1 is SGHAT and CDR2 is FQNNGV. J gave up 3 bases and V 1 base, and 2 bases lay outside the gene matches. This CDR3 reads CASSLGAGGYEQYF. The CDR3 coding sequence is TGTGCCAGCAGCTTAGGGGCGGGAGGCTACGAGCAGTACTTC.

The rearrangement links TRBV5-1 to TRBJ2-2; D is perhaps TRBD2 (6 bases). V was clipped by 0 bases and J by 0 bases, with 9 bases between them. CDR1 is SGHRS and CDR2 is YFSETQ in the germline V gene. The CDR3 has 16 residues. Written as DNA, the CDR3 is TGCGCCAGCAGCTTGGTTGCGGGGACGAACACCGGGGAGCTGTTTTTT. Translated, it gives CASSLVAGTNTGELFF.

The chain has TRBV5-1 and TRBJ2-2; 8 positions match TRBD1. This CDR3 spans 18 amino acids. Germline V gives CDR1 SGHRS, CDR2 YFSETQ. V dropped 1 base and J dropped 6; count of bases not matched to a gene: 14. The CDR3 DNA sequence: TGCGCCAGCAGCTTGTCAACGAGACAGGGGTTGGGTGCCGGGGAGCTGTTTTTT. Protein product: CASSLSTRQGLGAGELFF.

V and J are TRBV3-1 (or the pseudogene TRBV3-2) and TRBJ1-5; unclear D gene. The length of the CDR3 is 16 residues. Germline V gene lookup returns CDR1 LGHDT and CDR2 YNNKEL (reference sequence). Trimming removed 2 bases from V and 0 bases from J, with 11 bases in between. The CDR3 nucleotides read TGTGCCAGCAGCCAAAACCTACCGGGTAGCAATCAGCCCCAGCATTTT. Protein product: CASSQNLPGSNQPQHF.

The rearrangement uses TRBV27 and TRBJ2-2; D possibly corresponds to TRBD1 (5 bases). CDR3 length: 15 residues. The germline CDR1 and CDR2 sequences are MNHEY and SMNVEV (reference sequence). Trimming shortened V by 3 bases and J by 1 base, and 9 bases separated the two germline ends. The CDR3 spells CASSFSRVNTGELFF. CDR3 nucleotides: TGTGCCAGCAGTTTTTCCAGGGTGAACACCGGGGAGCTGTTTTTT.

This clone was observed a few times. The CDR3 DNA follows: TGTGCCACCAGTGATCCAGCCCGAGGCTATGGCTACACCTTC. It codes for CATSDPARGYGYTF. The chain is built from TRBV24-1 and TRBJ1-2; D is ambiguous. Trimming cost V 3 bases and J 4 bases, with 11 bases left between them. This CDR3 is 14 amino acids long. Per the germline V gene, CDR1 is KGHDR and CDR2 is SFDVKD.

The CDR3 DNA is TGTGCCAGCAGTGGACTACTATACAATGAGCAGTTCTTC. This gives the protein CASSGLLYNEQFF. V and J are TRBV6-2 or TRBV6-3 and TRBJ2-1, with TRBD2 as a possible D gene (6 bases). Germline V CDR1 and CDR2: MNHEY, SVGEGT. The CDR3 contains 13 residues. The V end lost 5 bases, the J end lost 4 bases, and 9 bases lay between the germline ends.

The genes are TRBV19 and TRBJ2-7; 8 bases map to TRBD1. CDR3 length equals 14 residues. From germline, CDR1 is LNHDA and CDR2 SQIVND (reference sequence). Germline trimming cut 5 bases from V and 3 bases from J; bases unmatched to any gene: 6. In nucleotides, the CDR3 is TGTGCCAGTAGTGCGGGACAGGTTAACTACGAGCAGTACTTC. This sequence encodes CASSAGQVNYEQYF. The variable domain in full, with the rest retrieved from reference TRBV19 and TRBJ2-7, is DGGITQSPKYLFRKEGQNVTLSCEQNLNHDAMYWYRQDPGQGLRLIYYSQIVNDFQKGDIAEGYSVSREKKESFPLTVTSAQKNPTAFYLCASSAGQVNYEQYFGPGTRLTVT.

The CDR3 DNA reads TGTGCCAGTAGCAAAAGTTCGCCCGGCAGGGGAAACATTCAGTACTTC. Protein: CASSKSSPGRGNIQYF. This chain joins TRBV19 and TRBJ2-4, with D perhaps matching TRBD1 (6 bases). V was pared by 6 bases and J by 6 bases, with 21 bases between. From germline, CDR1 is LNHDA and CDR2 SQIVND (reference sequence). There are 16 residues in the CDR3.

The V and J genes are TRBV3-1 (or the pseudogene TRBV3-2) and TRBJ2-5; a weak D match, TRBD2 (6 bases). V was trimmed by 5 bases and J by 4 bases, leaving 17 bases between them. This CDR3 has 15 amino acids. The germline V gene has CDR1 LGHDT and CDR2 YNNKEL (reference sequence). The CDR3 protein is CASSGGTLGRETQYF. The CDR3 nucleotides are TGTGCCAGCAGCGGCGGGACTTTAGGGAGAGAGACCCAGTACTTC.

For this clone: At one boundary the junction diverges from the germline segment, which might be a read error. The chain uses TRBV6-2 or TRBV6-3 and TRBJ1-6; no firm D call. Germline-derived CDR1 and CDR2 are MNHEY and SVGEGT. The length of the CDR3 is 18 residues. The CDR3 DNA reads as TGTGCCAGCAATTACTCGCCGGACTCGAGCTCCTATAATTCACCCCTCCACTTT. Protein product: CASNYSPDSSSYNSPLHF.

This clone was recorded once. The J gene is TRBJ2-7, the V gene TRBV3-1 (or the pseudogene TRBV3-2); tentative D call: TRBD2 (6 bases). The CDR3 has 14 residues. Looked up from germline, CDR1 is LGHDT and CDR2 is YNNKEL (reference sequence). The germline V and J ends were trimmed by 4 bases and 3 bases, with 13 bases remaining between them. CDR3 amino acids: CASSPAGSGYEQYF. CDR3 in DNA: TGTGCCAGCAGCCCGGCGGGGAGCGGCTACGAGCAGTACTTC.

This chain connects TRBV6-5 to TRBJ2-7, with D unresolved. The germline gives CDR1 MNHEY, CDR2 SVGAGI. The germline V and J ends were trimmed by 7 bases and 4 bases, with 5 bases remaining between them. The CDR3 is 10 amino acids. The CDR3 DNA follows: TGTGCCAGCAATATTTACGAGCAGTACTTC. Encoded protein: CASNIYEQYF.

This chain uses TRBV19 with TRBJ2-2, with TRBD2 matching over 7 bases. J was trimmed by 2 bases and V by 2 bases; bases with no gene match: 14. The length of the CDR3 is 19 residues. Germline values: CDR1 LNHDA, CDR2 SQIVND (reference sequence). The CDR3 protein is CASSILWGLAGRNTGELFF. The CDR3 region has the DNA TGTGCCAGTAGTATATTATGGGGATTAGCGGGCAGAAACACCGGGGAGCTGTTTTTT. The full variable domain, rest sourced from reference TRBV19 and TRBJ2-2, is DGGITQSPKYLFRKEGQNVTLSCEQNLNHDAMYWYRQDPGQGLRLIYYSQIVNDFQKGDIAEGYSVSREKKESFPLTVTSAQKNPTAFYLCASSILWGLAGRNTGELFFGEGSRLTVL.

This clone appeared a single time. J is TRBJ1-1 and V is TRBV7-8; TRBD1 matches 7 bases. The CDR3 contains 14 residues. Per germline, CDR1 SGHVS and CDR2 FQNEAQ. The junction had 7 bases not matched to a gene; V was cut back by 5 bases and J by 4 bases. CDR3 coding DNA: TGTGCCAGCAGCCCTCAATCAGGGGGCACTGAAGCTTTCTTT. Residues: CASSPQSGGTEAFF. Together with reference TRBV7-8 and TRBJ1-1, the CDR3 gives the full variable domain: GAGVSQSPRYKVAKRGQDVALRCDPISGHVSLFWYQQALGQGPEFLTYFQNEAQLDKSGLPSDRFFAERPEGSVSTLKIQRTQQEDSAVYLCASSPQSGGTEAFFGQGTRLTVV.

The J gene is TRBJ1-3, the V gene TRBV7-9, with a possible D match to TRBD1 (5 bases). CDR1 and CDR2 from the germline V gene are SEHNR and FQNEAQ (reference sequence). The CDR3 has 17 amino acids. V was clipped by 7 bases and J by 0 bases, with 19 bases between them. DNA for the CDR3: TGTGCCAGCAATCGGGGGTTCGGCACGACCTCTGGAAACACCATATATTTT. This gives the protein CASNRGFGTTSGNTIYF.

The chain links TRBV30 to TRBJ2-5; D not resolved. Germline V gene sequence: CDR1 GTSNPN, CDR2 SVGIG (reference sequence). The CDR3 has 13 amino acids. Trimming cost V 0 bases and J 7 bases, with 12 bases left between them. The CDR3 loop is CAWSVLYGGTQYF. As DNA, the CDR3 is TGTGCCTGGAGTGTTCTCTACGGCGGGACCCAGTACTTC.

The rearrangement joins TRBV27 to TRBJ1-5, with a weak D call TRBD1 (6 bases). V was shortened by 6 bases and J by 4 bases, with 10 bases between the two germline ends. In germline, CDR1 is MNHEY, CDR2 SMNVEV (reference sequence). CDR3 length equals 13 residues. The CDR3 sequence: CASRSTGNQPQHF. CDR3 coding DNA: TGTGCCAGCAGGTCCACAGGGAATCAGCCCCAGCATTTT.

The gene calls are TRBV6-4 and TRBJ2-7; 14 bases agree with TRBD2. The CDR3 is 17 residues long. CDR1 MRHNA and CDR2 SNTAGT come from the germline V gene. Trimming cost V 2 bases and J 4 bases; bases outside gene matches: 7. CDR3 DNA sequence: TGTGCCAGCAGTGACGTCCCCGGGACTAGCGGGGGATACGAGCAGTACTTC. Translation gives CASSDVPGTSGGYEQYF.

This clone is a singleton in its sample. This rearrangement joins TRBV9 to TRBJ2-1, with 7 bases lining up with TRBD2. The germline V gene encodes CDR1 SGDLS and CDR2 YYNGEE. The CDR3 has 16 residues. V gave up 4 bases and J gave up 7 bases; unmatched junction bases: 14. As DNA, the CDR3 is TGTGCCAGCAGCCTCGGGGAGGGCTTACCTAGGAATGAGCAGTTCTTC. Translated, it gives CASSLGEGLPRNEQFF. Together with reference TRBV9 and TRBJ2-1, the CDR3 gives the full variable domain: DSGVTQTPKHLITATGQRVTLRCSPRSGDLSVYWYQQSLDQGLQFLIQYYNGEERAKGNILERFSAQQFPDLHSELNLSSLELGDSALYFCASSLGEGLPRNEQFFGPGTRLTVL.

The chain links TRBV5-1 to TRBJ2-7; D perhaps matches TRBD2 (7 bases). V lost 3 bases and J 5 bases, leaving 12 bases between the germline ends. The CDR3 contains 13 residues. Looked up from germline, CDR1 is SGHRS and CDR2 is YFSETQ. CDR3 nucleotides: TGCGCCAGCAGCTCTGGGGGGGCGAACGAGCAGTACTTC. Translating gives CASSSGGANEQYF.

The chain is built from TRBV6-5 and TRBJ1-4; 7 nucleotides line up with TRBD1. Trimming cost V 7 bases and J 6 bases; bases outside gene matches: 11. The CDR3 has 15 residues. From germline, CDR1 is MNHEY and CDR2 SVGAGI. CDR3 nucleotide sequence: TGTGCCAGCAAAACAGGGGAAAGAAGTGATGAAAAACTGTTTTTT. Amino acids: CASKTGERSDEKLFF.

CDR3 in amino acids: CASSSRDRGYYGYTF. The CDR3 region has the DNA TGTGCCAGCAGTTCCCGGGACAGGGGGTACTATGGCTACACCTTC. The chain recombines TRBV27 with TRBJ1-2, with 11 positions matching TRBD1. V shed 4 bases, J shed 3 bases, and the junction held 4 bases outside the gene matches. CDR3 length equals 15 residues. Looked up from germline, CDR1 is MNHEY and CDR2 is SMNVEV (reference sequence).

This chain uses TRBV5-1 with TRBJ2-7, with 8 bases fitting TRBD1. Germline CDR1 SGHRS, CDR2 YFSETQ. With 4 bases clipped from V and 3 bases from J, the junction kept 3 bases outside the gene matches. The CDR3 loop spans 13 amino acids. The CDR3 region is CASSGGTGYEQYF. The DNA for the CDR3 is TGCGCCAGCAGCGGAGGGACAGGCTACGAGCAGTACTTC. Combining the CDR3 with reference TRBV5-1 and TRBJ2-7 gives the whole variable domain KAGVTQTPRYLIKTRGQQVTLSCSPISGHRSVSWYQQTPGQGLQFLFEYFSETQRNKGNFPGRFSGRQFSNSRSEMNVSTLELGDSALYLCASSGGTGYEQYFGPGTRLTVT.

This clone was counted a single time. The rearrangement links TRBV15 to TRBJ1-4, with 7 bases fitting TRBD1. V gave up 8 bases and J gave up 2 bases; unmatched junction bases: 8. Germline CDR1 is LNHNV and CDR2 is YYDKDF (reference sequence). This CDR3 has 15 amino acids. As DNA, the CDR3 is TGTGCCACCCGACAGGGAGGCAATACTAATGAAAAACTGTTTTTT. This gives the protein CATRQGGNTNEKLFF.

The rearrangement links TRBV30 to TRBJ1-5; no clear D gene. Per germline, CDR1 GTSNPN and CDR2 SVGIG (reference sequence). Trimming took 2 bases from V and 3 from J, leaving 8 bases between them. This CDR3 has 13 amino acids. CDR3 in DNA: TGTGCCTGGAGTTTGGAGTACAATCAGCCCCAGCATTTT. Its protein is CAWSLEYNQPQHF.

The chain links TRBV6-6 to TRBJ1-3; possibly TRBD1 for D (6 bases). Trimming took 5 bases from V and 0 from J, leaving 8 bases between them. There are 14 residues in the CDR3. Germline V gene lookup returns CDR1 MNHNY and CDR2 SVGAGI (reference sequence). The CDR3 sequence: CASSRTVSGNTIYF. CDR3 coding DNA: TGTGCCAGCAGTAGGACAGTCTCTGGAAACACCATATATTTT.

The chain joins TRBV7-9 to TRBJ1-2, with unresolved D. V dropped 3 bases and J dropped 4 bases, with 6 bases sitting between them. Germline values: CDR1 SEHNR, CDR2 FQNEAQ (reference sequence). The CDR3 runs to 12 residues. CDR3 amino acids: CASSLEIYGYTF. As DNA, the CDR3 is TGTGCCAGCAGCTTGGAGATCTATGGCTACACCTTC.